One sample yielded the 32 T cell receptor beta chains listed below, sequenced in a study of monozygotic twins with inflammatory bowel disease. Using the 5' RACE reads, TCRdb records one entry per CDR3 protein without DNA. The table lists around 380,000 distinct CDR3 sequences. Sequenced material: blood. The source is a human donor with ulcerative colitis or Crohn's disease, or a healthy co-twin of an affected twin (not recorded which).

The chain carries TRBV19 and TRBJ1-3. Germline CDR1 reads LNHDA; CDR2 reads SQIVND (reference sequence). This CDR3 has 14 residues. This chain's CDR3 is CASSYGRERNTIYF.

The chain links TRBV10-3 to TRBJ1-1; TCRdb names TRBD1, which stays unverified in the absence of DNA. The CDR3 totals 18 residues. The germline V gene has CDR1 ENHRY and CDR2 SYGVKD. CDR3 loop: CAISESLFSPRQGPEAFF.

This chain uses TRBV5-1 with TRBJ2-1; TCRdb designates TRBD1, a call that cannot be tested without DNA. The CDR3 is made up of 15 amino acids. The germline gives CDR1 SGHRS, CDR2 YFSETQ. The CDR3 loop is CASRVSRTGWNEQFF.

The chain is built from TRBV10-3 and TRBJ2-1; TCRdb calls TRBD1, which cannot be checked without DNA. Germline V gene sequence: CDR1 ENHRY, CDR2 SYGVKD. This CDR3 region has 15 residues. The CDR3 reads CAISGGTQGEGEQFF.

V is TRBV7-6 and J is TRBJ2-3. The CDR3 spans 12 residues. The germline CDR1 and CDR2 sequences are SGHVS and FNYEAQ. CDR3 amino acids: CASSSTILGQYF. Together with reference TRBV7-6 and TRBJ2-3, the CDR3 gives the full variable domain: GAGVSQSPRYKVTKRGQDVALRCDPISGHVSLYWYRQALGQGPEFLTYFNYEAQQDKSGLPNDRFSAERPEGSISTLTIQRTEQRDSAMYRCASSSTILGQYFGPGTRLTVL.

The V call is TRBV10-3, the J call TRBJ2-7; TCRdb's D call of TRBD2 is untestable without DNA. The CDR3 totals 14 residues. Germline values: CDR1 ENHRY, CDR2 SYGVKD. This CDR3 is CANAPGTSTYEQYF.

The chain uses TRBV7-9 and TRBJ1-6; the TCRdb call, TRBD1, lacks DNA for checking. The CDR3 contains 12 residues. In germline, CDR1 is SEHNR, CDR2 FQNEAQ (reference sequence). The CDR3 protein is CASRDRYSPLHF.

The chain is built from TRBV27 and TRBJ1-2; TCRdb names TRBD1, which stays unverified in the absence of DNA. The CDR3 runs 14 residues. Germline V gene sequence: CDR1 MNHEY, CDR2 SMNVEV (reference sequence). The CDR3 protein is CASSPAGTLYGYTF.

V and J are TRBV7-7 and TRBJ2-5; TCRdb names TRBD1, which stays unverified in the absence of DNA. Per germline, CDR1 SSHAT and CDR2 FNYEAQ (reference sequence). This CDR3 region has 18 residues. The CDR3 loop is CASSLVPVPGGNQETQYF.

The V and J genes are TRBV20-1 and TRBJ1-1; as DNA is missing, the TRBD1 call by TCRdb cannot be tested. This CDR3 contains 14 residues. Germline-derived CDR1 and CDR2 are DFQATT and SNEGSKA (reference sequence). Here the CDR3 reads CSAFGPYGGTEAFF.

The V call is TRBV6-5, the J call TRBJ2-7; TCRdb lists TRBD1, though no DNA is available to test this call. Germline CDR1 MNHEY, CDR2 SVGAGI. This CDR3 comprises 13 residues. The CDR3 protein is CATGADTSYEQYF.

V gene TRBV7-9 combines with J gene TRBJ2-2; TCRdb's assignment of TRBD1 cannot be checked, as there is no DNA. Germline V gene sequence: CDR1 SEHNR, CDR2 FQNEAQ (reference sequence). The CDR3 extends over 15 amino acids. CDR3 loop: CASTPAEGVVGELFF.

CDR3 loop: CASSKKGDRAYNEQFF. This chain links TRBV21-1 with TRBJ2-1; the TCRdb call, TRBD1, lacks DNA for checking. TRBV21-1 is a pseudogene locus. This CDR3 is built from 16 residues.

The chain couples TRBV20-1 to TRBJ1-3. This CDR3 region has 14 residues. Germline loops: CDR1 DFQATT, CDR2 SNEGSKA (reference sequence). The CDR3 here is CSASARNSGNTIYF.

This chain links TRBV28 with TRBJ2-7; absent DNA, TCRdb's TRBD1 call cannot be checked. The CDR3 loop spans 13 amino acids. Per the germline V gene, CDR1 is MDHEN and CDR2 is SYDVKM. The CDR3: CASSLNAGYEQYF.

The V call is TRBV5-5, the J call TRBJ1-3; with no DNA, the TCRdb D assignment of TRBD1 cannot be verified. Per the germline V gene, CDR1 is SGHKS and CDR2 is YYEKEE (reference sequence). The length of the CDR3 is 15 residues. The CDR3 sequence: CASSQLTGTGNTIYF.

The chain links TRBV5-1 to TRBJ2-5; absent DNA, TCRdb's TRBD1 call cannot be checked. The CDR3 sequence is 15 residues long. Germline CDR1 reads SGHRS; CDR2 reads YFSETQ. The CDR3 spells CVSSLGRQGQETQYF. The variable domain in full, completed from reference TRBV5-1 and TRBJ2-5, reads KAGVTQTPRYLIKTRGQQVTLSCSPISGHRSVSWYQQTPGQGLQFLFEYFSETQRNKGNFPGRFSGRQFSNSRSEMNVSTLELGDSALYLCVSSLGRQGQETQYFGPGTRLLVL.

CDR3 loop: CSARDWASLAKNIQYF. The rearrangement links TRBV20-1 to TRBJ2-4; TCRdb names TRBD1, which stays unverified in the absence of DNA. The germline V gene has CDR1 DFQATT and CDR2 SNEGSKA (reference sequence). This CDR3 is built from 16 residues.

The chain employs TRBV3-1 and TRBJ2-7. Germline V gene lookup returns CDR1 LGHDT and CDR2 YNNKEL (reference sequence). The CDR3 sequence is 11 residues long. CDR3 region: CASSQIYEQYF.

The rearrangement links TRBV4-1 to TRBJ1-4; the TCRdb D gene call, TRBD1, has no DNA to confirm it. Germline-derived CDR1 and CDR2 are MGHRA and YSYEKL. This CDR3 region has 16 residues. CDR3 amino acids: CASSQEARGGGEKLFF.

The V gene is TRBV11-2, the J gene TRBJ2-7; the D call of TRBD1 rests on TCRdb alone, since no DNA is present to check it. Looked up from germline, CDR1 is SGHAT and CDR2 is FQNNGV. This CDR3 spans 14 amino acids. CDR3 in amino acids: CASSNSPFFDKQYF.

The chain recombines TRBV12-3 or TRBV12-4 with TRBJ1-5; TCRdb calls TRBD1, which cannot be checked without DNA. The CDR3 is 14 amino acids. The CDR3 loop reads CASSTSGSRQPQHF.

This chain connects TRBV3-1 to TRBJ2-2. The CDR3 contains 14 residues. CDR1 is LGHDT, CDR2 YNNKEL, per germline (reference sequence). CDR3 loop: CASSQVERTGELFF.

The chain is built from TRBV6-2 or TRBV6-3 and TRBJ2-1; TCRdb selects TRBD2, and the lack of DNA leaves this call unchecked. This CDR3 spans 15 amino acids. Germline V CDR1 and CDR2: MNHEY, SVGEGT. The CDR3 here is CASSSGTSGSYEQFF.

This chain connects TRBV11-2 to TRBJ2-3; TCRdb's assignment of TRBD2 cannot be checked, as there is no DNA. The CDR3 loop spans 14 amino acids. CDR1 SGHAT and CDR2 FQNNGV come from the germline V gene. The chain's CDR3 is CASSTKLGTDTQYF. Using reference TRBV11-2 and TRBJ2-3 for the parts outside the CDR3, the full variable domain is EAGVAQSPRYKIIEKRQSVAFWCNPISGHATLYWYQQILGQGPKLLIQFQNNGVVDDSQLPKDRFSAERLKGVDSTLKIQPAKLEDSAVYLCASSTKLGTDTQYFGPGTRLTVL.

The J gene is TRBJ2-7, the V gene TRBV7-2. Germline CDR1 SGHTA, CDR2 FQGNSA. The CDR3 totals 14 residues. The CDR3 sequence is CASSSLVGNYEQYF. The whole variable domain, remainder taken from reference TRBV7-2 and TRBJ2-7, is GAGVSQSPSNKVTEKGKDVELRCDPISGHTALYWYRQSLGQGLEFLIYFQGNSAPDKSGLPSDRFSAERTGGSVSTLTIQRTQQEDSAVYLCASSSLVGNYEQYFGPGTRLTVT.

The rearrangement uses TRBV3-1 and TRBJ1-1. The CDR3 length is 11 residues. In germline, CDR1 is LGHDT, CDR2 YNNKEL (reference sequence). CDR3: CASRKDTEAFF.

The chain recombines TRBV10-2 with TRBJ2-7; no DNA is available, so the TRBD1 call from TCRdb remains unchecked. The CDR3 extends over 15 amino acids. Germline V gives CDR1 WSHSY, CDR2 SAAADI. This chain's CDR3 is CASSVSVGPGGEQYF.

The CDR3 is CASTTDRGAKNTEAFF. This chain joins TRBV6-5 and TRBJ1-1; the TCRdb D gene call, TRBD1, has no DNA to confirm it. CDR3 length equals 16 residues. CDR1 and CDR2 from the germline V gene are MNHEY and SVGAGI.

The V call is TRBV7-6, the J call TRBJ1-5. Looked up from germline, CDR1 is SGHVS and CDR2 is FNYEAQ. The CDR3 covers 14 residues. CDR3 sequence reads: CASSPTSWGQPQHF.

The chain joins TRBV27 to TRBJ2-7; the D call of TRBD2 rests on TCRdb alone, since no DNA is present to check it. The CDR3 spans 18 residues. CDR1 and CDR2 (germline): MNHEY, SMNVEV (reference sequence). The CDR3 region is CASSPPGYRKGRSYEQYF.

The J gene is TRBJ2-3, the V gene TRBV15; the TCRdb call, TRBD2, lacks DNA for checking. Germline lookup yields CDR1 LNHNV and CDR2 YYDKDF (reference sequence). The CDR3 spans 16 residues. The CDR3 is CATSTPLAGDTDTQYF.